The TCR beta chain described here comes from a study of blood T cell repertoires in COVID-19. Study as a whole: The United States, Italy and Spain were the sources of the acute and convalescent COVID-19 samples. Sample material is recorded as cDNA or gDNA derived from T cells, B-cell-depleted T cells, or PBMCs.

Original data processing: Quantification of nucleated cells was approximated via reference gene primer amplification. The assay was immunoSEQ multiplex PCR, and TCRdb's table has in-frame clones only and misses some. V and J calls and clone size are given by that table; D and trimming were obtained from the DNA. The profile shows some 28,000 clones, more than 80% of them singletons. The CDR3 covers 15 residues. The J segment lost 5 bases and the V segment lost 3 bases, leaving 4 bases of the junction unmatched. CDR1 and CDR2 (germline): LGHDT, YNNKEL (reference sequence). This clone was seen a handful of times.

The gene calls are TRBV3-1 (or the pseudogene TRBV3-2) and TRBJ2-2; 9 bases agree with TRBD2. The sample comprised peripheral blood. This TCR was recovered from a human donor in a cohort sampled during active COVID-19. CDR3 coding DNA: TGTGCCAGCAGCCAGGGACTAGCAAGGACCGGGGAGCTGTTTTTT. Amino acid sequence: CASSQGLARTGELFF.